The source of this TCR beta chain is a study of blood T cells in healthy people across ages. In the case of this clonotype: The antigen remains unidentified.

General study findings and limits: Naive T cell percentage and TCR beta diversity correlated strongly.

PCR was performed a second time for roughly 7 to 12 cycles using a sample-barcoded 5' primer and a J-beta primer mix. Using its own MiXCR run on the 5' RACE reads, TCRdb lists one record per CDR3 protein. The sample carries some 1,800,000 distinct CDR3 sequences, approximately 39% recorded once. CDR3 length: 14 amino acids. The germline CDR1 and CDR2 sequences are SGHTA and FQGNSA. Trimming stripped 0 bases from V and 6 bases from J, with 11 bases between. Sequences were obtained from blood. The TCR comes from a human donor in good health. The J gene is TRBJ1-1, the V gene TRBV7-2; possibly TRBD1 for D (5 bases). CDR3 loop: CASSLAVGRAEAFF. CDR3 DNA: TGTGCCAGCAGCTTAGCGGTGGGGCGCGCTGAAGCTTTCTTT.